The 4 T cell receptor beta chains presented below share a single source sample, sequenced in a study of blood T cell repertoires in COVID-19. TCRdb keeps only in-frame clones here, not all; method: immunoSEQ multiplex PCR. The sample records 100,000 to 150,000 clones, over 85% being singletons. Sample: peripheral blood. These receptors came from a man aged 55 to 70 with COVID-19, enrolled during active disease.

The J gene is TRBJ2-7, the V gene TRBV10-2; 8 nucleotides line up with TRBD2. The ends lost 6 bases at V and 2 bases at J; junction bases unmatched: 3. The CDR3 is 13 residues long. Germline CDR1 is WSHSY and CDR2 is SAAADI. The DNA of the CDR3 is TGCGCCAGCAGCCTAGCGGGTCCCTACGAGCAGTACTTC. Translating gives CASSLAGPYEQYF.

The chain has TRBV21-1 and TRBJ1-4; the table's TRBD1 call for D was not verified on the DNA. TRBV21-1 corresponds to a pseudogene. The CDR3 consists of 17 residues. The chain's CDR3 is CASSKVGTGRGNEKLFF. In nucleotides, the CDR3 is TGTGCCAGCAGCAAAGTTGGGACAGGGAGAGGTAATGAAAAACTGTTTTTT.

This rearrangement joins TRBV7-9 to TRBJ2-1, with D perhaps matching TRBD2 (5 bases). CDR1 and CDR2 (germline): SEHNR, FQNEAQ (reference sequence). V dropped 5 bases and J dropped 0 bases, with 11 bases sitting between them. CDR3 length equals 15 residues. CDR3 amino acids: CASSQTGSSYNEQFF. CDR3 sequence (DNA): TGTGCCAGCAGCCAGACTGGGAGCTCCTACAATGAGCAGTTCTTC.

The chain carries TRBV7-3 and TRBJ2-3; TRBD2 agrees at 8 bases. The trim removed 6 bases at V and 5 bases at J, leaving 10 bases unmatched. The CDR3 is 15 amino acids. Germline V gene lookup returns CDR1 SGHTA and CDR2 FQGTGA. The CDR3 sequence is CASRESSGAGDTQYF. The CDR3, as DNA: TGTGCCAGCAGGGAAAGTAGCGGGGCGGGAGATACGCAGTATTTT.